The clone carrying this T cell receptor beta chain was recorded a few times. Its antigen is currently unknown. TCRdb reprocessed the 5' RACE reads with MiXCR, giving one entry per CDR3 protein. The sample holds fewer than 400,000 distinct CDR3 sequences, 16% seen once. This entry comes from a study of T-cell memory formation after mild COVID-19. Study-wide results and caveats: Certain responding clones were present in pre-infection memory, suggesting participation of cross-reactive memory.

Germline assignment: CDR1 SGHNT and CDR2 YYREEE (reference sequence). This CDR3 is 15 amino acids long. The V gene lost 0 bases and the J gene lost 0 bases, with 7 bases spanning the gap. The chain recombines TRBV5-4 with TRBJ2-1, with D possibly TRBD1 on 5 matching bases. The sequence derives from a man aged 18 to 29 who had mild COVID-19 (a few samples of this study predate the infection). Cell type and time point are not known. The sample comprised PBMCs or a T cell subset sorted from them (not recorded which). Here the CDR3 reads CASSLDGHSYNEQFF. In DNA form, the CDR3 reads TGTGCCAGCAGCTTGGACGGACACTCCTACAATGAGCAGTTCTTC.